The sequence of this T cell receptor beta chain was determined in a study of cytomegalovirus exposure and HLA in healthy donors. Study summary: Earlier sequencing of about 200 million T cells yielded 100 million to 120 million unique TCR beta sequences. Across around 400 genotyped donors, around 82% landed in the Caucasian-associated ancestry cluster.

In the PCR, 60 Vbeta and 13 Jbeta primers were used. As originally analysed: Approximately 10 million shared chains were among some 75 million unique TCR beta chains counted in a later analysis. Sequenced by immunoSEQ multiplex PCR; TCRdb stores in-frame clones only, minus some. The V and J calls and the clone size are those of that table, but D and trimming were determined from the DNA. The sample lists roughly 200,000 clones, roughly 90% seen once, with more than 0.25% in the top ten. Donors were nominally healthy when sampled, though unrecorded immune exposures were likely. The V end was cut by 6 bases, the J end by 1 base, with 9 bases between. The CDR3 has 12 residues. The germline gives CDR1 SQVTM, CDR2 ANQGSEA.

The clonotype was recovered from a woman in her thirties in good health and CMV-seronegative. The chain is built from TRBV29-1 and TRBJ1-1; D is unclear. Input material: PBMCs. As DNA, the CDR3 is TGCAGCGTCGCCGGCGGGAACACTGAAGCTTTCTTT. Protein product: CSVAGGNTEAFF.